The 3 T cell receptor beta chains in this list originate from one sample, sequenced in a study of cytomegalovirus exposure and HLA in healthy donors. PCR used 60 Vbeta primers and 13 Jbeta primers. Sequenced by immunoSEQ multiplex PCR; TCRdb stores in-frame clones only, minus some. This table holds some 30,000 clones. Sample: PBMCs. These receptors all stem from a middle-aged woman in good health and CMV-seropositive.

The chain recombines TRBV6-5 with TRBJ1-1; TRBD1 matches 8 bases. CDR3 size: 15 residues. Per germline, CDR1 MNHEY and CDR2 SVGAGI. J was trimmed by 5 bases and V by 7 bases; bases with no gene match: 12. The CDR3 DNA follows: TGTGCCAGCAATAAAGACAGGGGTGTGGGGACTGAAGCTTTCTTT. It codes for CASNKDRGVGTEAFF.

The chain uses TRBV30 and TRBJ2-3, with a tentative D call TRBD1 (5 bases). From germline, CDR1 is GTSNPN and CDR2 SVGIG (reference sequence). This CDR3 spans 13 amino acids. Deletions cut 5 bases from V and 3 bases from J, with 12 bases between. The CDR3 DNA sequence: TGTGCCTGGGGACACCTTGCAACAGATACGCAGTATTTT. Protein product: CAWGHLATDTQYF.

The chain combines TRBV27 with TRBJ2-3, with D perhaps TRBD1 (6 bases). The CDR3 extends over 13 amino acids. The ends were cut back, 5 bases at V and 8 bases at J, with 14 bases in the middle. Germline V CDR1 and CDR2: MNHEY, SMNVEV (reference sequence). CDR3: CASSEQQGRTQYF. In DNA form, the CDR3 reads TGTGCCAGCAGTGAACAACAGGGCCGTACGCAGTATTTT.